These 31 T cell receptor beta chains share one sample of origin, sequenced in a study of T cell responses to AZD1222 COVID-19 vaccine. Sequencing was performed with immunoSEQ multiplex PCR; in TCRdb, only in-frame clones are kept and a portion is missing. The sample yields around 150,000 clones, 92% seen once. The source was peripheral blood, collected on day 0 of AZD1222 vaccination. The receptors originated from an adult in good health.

The DNA for the CDR3 is TGTGCCAGCAGCTTGTTCTTGCTTGGCCCAGATACGCAGTATTTT. Its translation is CASSLFLLGPDTQYF. The chain carries TRBV5-8 and TRBJ2-3; D unresolved. The CDR3 is made up of 15 amino acids. CDR1 is SGHTS, CDR2 YDEGEE, per germline. Trimming pared 1 base from V and 4 bases from J, leaving 13 bases between. Variable domain in full (rest from reference TRBV5-8 and TRBJ2-3): EAGVTQSPTHLIKTRGQQATLRCSPISGHTSVYWYQQALGLGLQFLLWYDEGEERNRGNFPPRFSGRQFPNYSSELNVNALELEDSALYLCASSLFLLGPDTQYFGPGTRLTVL.

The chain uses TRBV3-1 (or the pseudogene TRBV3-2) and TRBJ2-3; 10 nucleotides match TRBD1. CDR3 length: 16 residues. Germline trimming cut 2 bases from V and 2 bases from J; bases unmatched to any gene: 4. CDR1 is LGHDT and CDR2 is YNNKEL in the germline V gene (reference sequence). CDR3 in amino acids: CASSQIGTGVTDTQYF. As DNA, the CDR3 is TGTGCCAGCAGCCAAATAGGGACAGGGGTCACAGATACGCAGTATTTT.

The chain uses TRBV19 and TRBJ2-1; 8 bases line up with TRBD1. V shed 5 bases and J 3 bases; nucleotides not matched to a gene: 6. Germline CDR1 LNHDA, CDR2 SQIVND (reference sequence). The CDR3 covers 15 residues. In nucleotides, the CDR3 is TGTGCCAGTAGTCCCCGGGACAGGCTCTACAATGAGCAGTTCTTC. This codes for CASSPRDRLYNEQFF.

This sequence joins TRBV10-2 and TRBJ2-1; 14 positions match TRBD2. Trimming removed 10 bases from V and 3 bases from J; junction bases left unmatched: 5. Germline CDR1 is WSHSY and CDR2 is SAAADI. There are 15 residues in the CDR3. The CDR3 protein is CATRTSGGYYNEQFF. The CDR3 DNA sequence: TGCGCCACCCGGACTAGCGGGGGGTACTACAATGAGCAGTTCTTC.

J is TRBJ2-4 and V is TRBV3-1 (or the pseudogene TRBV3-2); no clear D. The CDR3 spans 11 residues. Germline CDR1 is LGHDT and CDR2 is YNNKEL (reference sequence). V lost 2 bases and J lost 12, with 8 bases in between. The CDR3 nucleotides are TGTGCCAGCAGCCAATCAGGACCTCAGTACTTC. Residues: CASSQSGPQYF.

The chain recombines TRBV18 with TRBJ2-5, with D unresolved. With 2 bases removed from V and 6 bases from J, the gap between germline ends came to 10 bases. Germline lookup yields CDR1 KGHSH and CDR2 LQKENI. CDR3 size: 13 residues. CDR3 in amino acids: CASSPSRDQTQYF. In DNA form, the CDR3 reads TGTGCCAGCTCACCATCTAGAGATCAGACCCAGTACTTC.

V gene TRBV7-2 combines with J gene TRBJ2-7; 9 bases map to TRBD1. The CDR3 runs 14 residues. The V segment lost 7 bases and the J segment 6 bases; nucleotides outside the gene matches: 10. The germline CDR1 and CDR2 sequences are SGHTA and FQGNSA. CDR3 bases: TGTGCCAGCAACAAGGGACAGGGAGTTTTCGAGCAGTACTTC. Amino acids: CASNKGQGVFEQYF.

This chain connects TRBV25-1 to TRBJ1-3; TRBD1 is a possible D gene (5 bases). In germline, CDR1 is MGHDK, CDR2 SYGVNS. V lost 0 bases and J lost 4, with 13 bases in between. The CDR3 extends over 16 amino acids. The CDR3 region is CASSEYTGLGGNTIYF. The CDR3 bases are TGTGCCAGCAGTGAATATACAGGTCTGGGAGGAAACACCATATATTTT.

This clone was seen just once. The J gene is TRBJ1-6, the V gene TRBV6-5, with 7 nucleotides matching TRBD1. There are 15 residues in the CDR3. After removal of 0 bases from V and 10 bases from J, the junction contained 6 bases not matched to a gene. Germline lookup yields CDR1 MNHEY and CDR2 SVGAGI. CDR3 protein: CASSYSNRGLSPLHF. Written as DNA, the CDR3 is TGTGCCAGCAGTTACTCGAATAGGGGGCTATCACCCCTCCACTTT.

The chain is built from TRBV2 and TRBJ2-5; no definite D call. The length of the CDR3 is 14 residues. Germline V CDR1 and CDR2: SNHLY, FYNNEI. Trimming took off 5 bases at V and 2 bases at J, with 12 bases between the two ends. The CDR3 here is CASSPTLGQETQYF. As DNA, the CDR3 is TGTGCCAGCAGTCCCACCCTGGGGCAAGAGACCCAGTACTTC. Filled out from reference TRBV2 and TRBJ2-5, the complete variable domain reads EPEVTQTPSHQVTQMGQEVILRCVPISNHLYFYWYRQILGQKVEFLVSFYNNEISEKSEIFDDQFSVERPDGSNFTLKIRSTKLEDSAMYFCASSPTLGQETQYFGPGTRLLVL.

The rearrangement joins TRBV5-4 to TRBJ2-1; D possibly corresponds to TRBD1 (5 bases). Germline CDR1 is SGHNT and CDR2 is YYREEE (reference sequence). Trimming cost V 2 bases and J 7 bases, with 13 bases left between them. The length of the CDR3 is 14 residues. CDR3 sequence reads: CASSLGATVNEQFF. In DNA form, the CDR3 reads TGTGCCAGCAGCTTAGGGGCCACAGTAAATGAGCAGTTCTTC.

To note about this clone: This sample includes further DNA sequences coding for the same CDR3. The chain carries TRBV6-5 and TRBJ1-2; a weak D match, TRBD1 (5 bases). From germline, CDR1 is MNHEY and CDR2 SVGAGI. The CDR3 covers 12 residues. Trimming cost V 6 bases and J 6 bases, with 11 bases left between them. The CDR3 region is CASSRDADGYTF. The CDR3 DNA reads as TGTGCCAGCAGCAGGGACGCAGATGGCTACACCTTC.

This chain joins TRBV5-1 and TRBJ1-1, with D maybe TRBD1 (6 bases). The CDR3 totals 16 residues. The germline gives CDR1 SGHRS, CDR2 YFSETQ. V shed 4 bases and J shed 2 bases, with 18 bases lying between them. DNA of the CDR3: TGCGCCAGCAGCCCGGGGGCTACAGGCCTAAACACTGAAGCTTTCTTT. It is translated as CASSPGATGLNTEAFF.

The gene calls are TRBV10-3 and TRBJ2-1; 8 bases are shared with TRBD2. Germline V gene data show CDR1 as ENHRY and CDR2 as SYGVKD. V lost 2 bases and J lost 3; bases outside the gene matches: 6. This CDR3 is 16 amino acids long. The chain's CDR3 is CAISEAGGAGYNEQFF. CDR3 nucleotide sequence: TGTGCCATCAGTGAGGCGGGGGGCGCGGGCTACAATGAGCAGTTCTTC.

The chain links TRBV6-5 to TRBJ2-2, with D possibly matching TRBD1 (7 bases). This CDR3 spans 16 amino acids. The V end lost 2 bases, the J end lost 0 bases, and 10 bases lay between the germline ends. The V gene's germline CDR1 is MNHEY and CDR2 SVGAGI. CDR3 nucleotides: TGTGCCAGCAGTTACGGGGGGACAGCGAACACCGGGGAGCTGTTTTTT. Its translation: CASSYGGTANTGELFF.

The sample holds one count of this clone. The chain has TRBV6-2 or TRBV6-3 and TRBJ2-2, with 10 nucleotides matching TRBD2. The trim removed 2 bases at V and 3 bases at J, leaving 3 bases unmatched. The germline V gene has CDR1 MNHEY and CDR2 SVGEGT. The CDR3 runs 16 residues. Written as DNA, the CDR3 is TGTGCCAGCAGTTACACTAGCGGGGCGGACACCGGGGAGCTGTTTTTT. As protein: CASSYTSGADTGELFF.

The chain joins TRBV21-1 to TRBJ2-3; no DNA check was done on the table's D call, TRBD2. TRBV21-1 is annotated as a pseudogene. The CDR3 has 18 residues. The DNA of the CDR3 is TGTGCCAGCAGCAAAGAAGGGTTAGCGGGAGGGCCTGGGGATACGCAGTATTTT. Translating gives CASSKEGLAGGPGDTQYF.

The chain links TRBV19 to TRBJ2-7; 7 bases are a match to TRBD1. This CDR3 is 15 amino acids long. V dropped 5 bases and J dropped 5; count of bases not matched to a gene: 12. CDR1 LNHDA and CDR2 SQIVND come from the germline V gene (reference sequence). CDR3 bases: TGTGCCAGTAGTGAAAGGTCAGGGGGAAGGAACGAGCAGTACTTC. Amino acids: CASSERSGGRNEQYF.

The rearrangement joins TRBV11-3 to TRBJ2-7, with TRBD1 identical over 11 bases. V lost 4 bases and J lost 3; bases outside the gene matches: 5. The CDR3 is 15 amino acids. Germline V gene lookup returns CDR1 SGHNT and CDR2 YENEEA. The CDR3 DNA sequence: TGTGCCAGCAGCTACGCCGGGACAGGGGGCTACGAGCAGTACTTC. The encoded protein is CASSYAGTGGYEQYF.

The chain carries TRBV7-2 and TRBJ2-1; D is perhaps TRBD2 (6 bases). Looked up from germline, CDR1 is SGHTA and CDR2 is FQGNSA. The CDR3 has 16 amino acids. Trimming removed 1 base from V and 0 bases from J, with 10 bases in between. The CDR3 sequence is CASSLGSGSSYNEQFF. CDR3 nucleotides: TGTGCCAGCAGCTTAGGATCCGGGAGCTCCTACAATGAGCAGTTCTTC.

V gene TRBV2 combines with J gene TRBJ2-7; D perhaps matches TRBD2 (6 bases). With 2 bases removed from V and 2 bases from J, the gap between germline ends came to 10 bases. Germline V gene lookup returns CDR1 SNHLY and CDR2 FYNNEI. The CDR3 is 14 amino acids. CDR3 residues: CASSERGSTYEQYF. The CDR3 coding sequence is TGTGCCAGCAGTGAACGGGGGAGTACCTACGAGCAGTACTTC.

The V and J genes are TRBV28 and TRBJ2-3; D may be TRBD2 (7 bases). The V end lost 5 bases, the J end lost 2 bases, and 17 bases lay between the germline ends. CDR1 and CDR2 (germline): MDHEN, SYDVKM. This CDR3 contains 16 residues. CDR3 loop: CASSPLGRGFTDTQYF. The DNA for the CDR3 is TGTGCCAGCAGTCCACTTGGGAGGGGGTTCACAGATACGCAGTATTTT.

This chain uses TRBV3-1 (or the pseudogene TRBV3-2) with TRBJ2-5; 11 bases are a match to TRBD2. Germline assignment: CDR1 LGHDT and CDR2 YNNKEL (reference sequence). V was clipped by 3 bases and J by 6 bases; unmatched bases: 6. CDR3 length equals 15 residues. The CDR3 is CASSHTSGSPKTQYF. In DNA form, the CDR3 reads TGTGCCAGCAGCCACACTAGCGGGAGCCCCAAGACCCAGTACTTC.

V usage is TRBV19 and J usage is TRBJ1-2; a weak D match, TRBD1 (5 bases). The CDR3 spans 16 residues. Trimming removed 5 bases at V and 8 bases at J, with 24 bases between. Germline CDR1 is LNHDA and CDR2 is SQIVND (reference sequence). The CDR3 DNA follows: TGTGCCAGTAGTCAACCGGGACGGAGGATAGTCTTGGGCTACACCTTC. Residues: CASSQPGRRIVLGYTF.

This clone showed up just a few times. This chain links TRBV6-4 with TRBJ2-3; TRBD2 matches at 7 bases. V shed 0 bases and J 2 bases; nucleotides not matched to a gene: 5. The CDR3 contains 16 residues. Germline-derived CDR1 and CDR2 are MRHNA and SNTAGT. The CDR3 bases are TGTGCCAGCAGTGACTCTGCGGGGGAGCCCACAGATACGCAGTATTTT. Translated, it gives CASSDSAGEPTDTQYF.

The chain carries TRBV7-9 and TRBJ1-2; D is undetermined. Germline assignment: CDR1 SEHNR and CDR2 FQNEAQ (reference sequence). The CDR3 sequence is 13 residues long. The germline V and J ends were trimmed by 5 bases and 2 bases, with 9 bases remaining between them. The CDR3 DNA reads TGTGCCAGCAGCCGAGACTCAAACTATGGCTACACCTTC. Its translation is CASSRDSNYGYTF.

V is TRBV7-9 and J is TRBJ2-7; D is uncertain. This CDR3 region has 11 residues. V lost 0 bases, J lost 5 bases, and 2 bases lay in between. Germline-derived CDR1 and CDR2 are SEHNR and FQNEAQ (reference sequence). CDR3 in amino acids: CASSLANEQYF. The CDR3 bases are TGTGCCAGCAGCTTAGCGAACGAGCAGTACTTC.

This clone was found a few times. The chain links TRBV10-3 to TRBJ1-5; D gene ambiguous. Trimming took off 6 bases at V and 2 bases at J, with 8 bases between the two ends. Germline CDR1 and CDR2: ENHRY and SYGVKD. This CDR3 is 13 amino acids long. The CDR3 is CAIRPEGNQPQHF. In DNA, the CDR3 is TGTGCCATCAGGCCGGAGGGCAATCAGCCCCAGCATTTT.

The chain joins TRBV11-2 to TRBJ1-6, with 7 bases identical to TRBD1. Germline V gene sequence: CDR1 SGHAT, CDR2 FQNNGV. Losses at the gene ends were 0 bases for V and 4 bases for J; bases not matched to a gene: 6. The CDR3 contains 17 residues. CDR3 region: CASSLDRGRGYNSPLHF. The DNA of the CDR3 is TGTGCCAGCAGCTTAGATCGTGGCAGGGGGTATAATTCACCCCTCCACTTT.

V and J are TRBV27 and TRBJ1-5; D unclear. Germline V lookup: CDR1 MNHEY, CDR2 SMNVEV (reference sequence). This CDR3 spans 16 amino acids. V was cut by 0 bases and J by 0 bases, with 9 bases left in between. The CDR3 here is CASSLSGFYSNQPQHF. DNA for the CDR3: TGTGCCAGCAGTTTATCGGGATTCTATAGCAATCAGCCCCAGCATTTT.

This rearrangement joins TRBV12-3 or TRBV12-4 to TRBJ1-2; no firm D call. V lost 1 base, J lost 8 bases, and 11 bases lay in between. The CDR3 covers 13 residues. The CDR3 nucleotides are TGTGCCAGCAGTTTAGGAGGGCCGTCGGGCTACACCTTC. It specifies CASSLGGPSGYTF.